Listed here are 18 T cell receptor beta chains from one sample, sequenced in a study of cytomegalovirus exposure and HLA in healthy donors. It was with 60 Vbeta and 13 Jbeta primers that the PCR ran. This table comes from immunoSEQ multiplex PCR, and its TCRdb copy is limited to in-frame clones, with some not included. The sample lists 90,000 to 120,000 clones; around 79% were seen once. What was sequenced was PBMCs. The origin of the receptors is a woman between 35 and 50 years old in good health and CMV-seronegative.

The CDR3 DNA reads TGCGCCAGCAGCCTATCCTACAGTGGCGTTGTTCATGAGCAGTTCTTC. Its protein is CASSLSYSGVVHEQFF. This chain connects TRBV5-1 to TRBJ2-1; no reliable D call. Germline loops: CDR1 SGHRS, CDR2 YFSETQ. The CDR3 is 16 residues long. Trimming shortened V by 4 bases and J by 8 bases, and 22 bases separated the two germline ends.

This chain uses TRBV30 with TRBJ1-4; 9 bases fit TRBD1. The CDR3 sequence is 14 residues long. V was clipped by 0 bases and J by 8 bases; unmatched bases: 4. CDR1 is GTSNPN and CDR2 is SVGIG in the germline V gene (reference sequence). The CDR3 spells CAWSVQGAGEKLFF. The CDR3 DNA follows: TGTGCCTGGAGTGTACAGGGGGCAGGGGAAAAACTGTTTTTT.

The J gene is TRBJ1-2, the V gene TRBV19; 8 bases align to TRBD1. Germline CDR1 reads LNHDA; CDR2 reads SQIVND (reference sequence). Germline trimming cut 5 bases from V and 4 bases from J; bases unmatched to any gene: 6. The CDR3 is 14 amino acids. Here the CDR3 DNA reads TGTGCCAGTAGTCAGGACAGGGTCCTCTATGGCTACACCTTC. Protein: CASSQDRVLYGYTF.

The V and J genes are TRBV7-2 and TRBJ2-3, with 7 bases identical to TRBD1. V trimming: 0 bases; J trimming: 6 bases; junction bases outside the gene matches: 9. CDR3 size: 16 residues. Looked up from germline, CDR1 is SGHTA and CDR2 is FQGNSA. The CDR3 protein is CASSLARTPGQDTQYF. The CDR3 DNA reads TGTGCCAGCAGCTTAGCACGAACACCGGGACAGGATACGCAGTATTTT.

The chain couples TRBV19 to TRBJ2-1; possible D gene TRBD2, 5 bases. CDR1 LNHDA and CDR2 SQIVND come from the germline V gene (reference sequence). The V and J ends lost 7 bases and 7 bases respectively, with 14 bases between them. This CDR3 comprises 13 residues. The CDR3 nucleotides read TGTGCCAGTATGGGTGTTAGCGTAAATGAGCAGTTCTTC. Translating it yields CASMGVSVNEQFF.

V usage is TRBV7-8 and J usage is TRBJ1-3, with D possibly matching TRBD1 (6 bases). Trimming cost V 4 bases and J 1 base, with 17 bases left between them. CDR1 is SGHVS and CDR2 is FQNEAQ in the germline V gene. CDR3 size: 17 residues. The CDR3 protein is CASSSPGVGGSGNTIYF. The CDR3 DNA reads TGTGCCAGCAGCTCTCCAGGGGTCGGCGGTTCTGGAAACACCATATATTTT. The variable domain in full, with the rest retrieved from reference TRBV7-8 and TRBJ1-3, is GAGVSQSPRYKVAKRGQDVALRCDPISGHVSLFWYQQALGQGPEFLTYFQNEAQLDKSGLPSDRFFAERPEGSVSTLKIQRTQQEDSAVYLCASSSPGVGGSGNTIYFGEGSWLTVV.

The V call is TRBV7-9, the J call TRBJ1-2; 8 bases line up with TRBD1. J gave up 4 bases and V 5 bases, and 6 bases lay outside the gene matches. The CDR3 is made up of 14 amino acids. The germline gives CDR1 SEHNR, CDR2 FQNEAQ (reference sequence). CDR3 region: CASSPETGVYGYTF. CDR3 DNA: TGTGCCAGCAGCCCAGAGACAGGGGTCTATGGCTACACCTTC.

This clone was recorded only once. The gene calls are TRBV28 and TRBJ2-7, with D possibly matching TRBD2 (5 bases). Trimming cost V 7 bases and J 7 bases, with 23 bases left between them. Per germline, CDR1 MDHEN and CDR2 SYDVKM. This CDR3 contains 15 residues. CDR3 coding DNA: TGTGCCAGCACCTCGTCAGGACTGTTATCCCCTGAGCAGTACTTC. Encoded protein: CASTSSGLLSPEQYF.

This clone has just a few counts. This chain links TRBV29-1 with TRBJ2-7; D might be TRBD1 (6 bases). The V end lost 6 bases, the J end lost 4 bases, and 19 bases lay between the germline ends. The V gene's germline CDR1 is SQVTM and CDR2 ANQGSEA. This CDR3 has 14 amino acids. This CDR3 reads CSVITGRGKYEQYF. CDR3 nucleotides: TGCAGCGTAATTACGGGCAGGGGTAAATACGAGCAGTACTTC.

The DNA of the CDR3 is TGTGCCAGCAGCCGGACAGGGGGCGCGCCTGGGGCCAACGTCCTGACTTTC. Its translation is CASSRTGGAPGANVLTF. This chain connects TRBV2 to TRBJ2-6; TRBD1 matches 11 bases. CDR1 is SNHLY, CDR2 FYNNEI, per germline. After removal of 6 bases from V and 2 bases from J, the junction contained 6 bases not matched to a gene. CDR3 length: 17 amino acids.

The chain links TRBV10-2 to TRBJ2-3, with 7 bases identical to TRBD2. Germline trimming cut 0 bases from V and 4 bases from J; bases unmatched to any gene: 7. CDR3 length equals 16 residues. The germline V gene has CDR1 WSHSY and CDR2 SAAADI. DNA of the CDR3: TGCGCCAGCAGTGAGTCTGGGGGAGGGCCGGCAGATACGCAGTATTTT. Its translation is CASSESGGGPADTQYF.

The chain carries TRBV2 and TRBJ1-6; D is uncertain. Germline V gives CDR1 SNHLY, CDR2 FYNNEI. V was clipped by 3 bases and J by 10 bases, with 7 bases between them. The CDR3 is 12 amino acids. This CDR3 is CASSEEGSPLHF. As DNA, the CDR3 is TGTGCCAGCAGTGAGGAGGGATCACCCCTCCACTTT.

This chain uses TRBV10-3 with TRBJ2-1; D not resolved. V was clipped by 2 bases and J by 5 bases, with 13 bases between them. Germline CDR1 ENHRY, CDR2 SYGVKD. The CDR3 consists of 15 residues. The CDR3 spells CAISEVETAHNEQFF. CDR3 nucleotide sequence: TGTGCCATCAGTGAGGTGGAGACCGCGCACAATGAGCAGTTCTTC.

The chain uses TRBV27 and TRBJ2-7, with D possibly being TRBD1 (6 bases). Trimming removed 2 bases from V and 3 bases from J, with 8 bases in between. The germline gives CDR1 MNHEY, CDR2 SMNVEV (reference sequence). The CDR3 is 13 amino acids. CDR3 residues: CASSLGQLYEQYF. In DNA form, the CDR3 reads TGTGCCAGCAGTTTAGGACAGCTCTACGAGCAGTACTTC.

The gene calls are TRBV6-5 and TRBJ1-2; TRBD1 agrees at 8 bases. CDR1 and CDR2 from the germline V gene are MNHEY and SVGAGI. Trimming took 6 bases from V and 3 from J; bases not matched to a gene: 6. There are 14 residues in the CDR3. For the CDR3, the DNA is TGTGCCAGCAGCAGGACAGGGAGGGACTATGGCTACACCTTC. Its translation is CASSRTGRDYGYTF.

The chain combines TRBV7-6 with TRBJ2-2, with 7 bases that match TRBD1. With V trimmed by 6 bases and J by 9 bases, 4 bases remained unmatched. Per germline, CDR1 SGHVS and CDR2 FNYEAQ. This CDR3 contains 12 residues. For the CDR3, the DNA is TGTGCCAGCAGTCGACAGGGAAGGGAGCTGTTTTTT. Residues: CASSRQGRELFF.

The chain links TRBV28 to TRBJ2-4; 9 bases fit TRBD2. After removal of 5 bases from V and 4 bases from J, the junction contained 6 bases not matched to a gene. Looked up from germline, CDR1 is MDHEN and CDR2 is SYDVKM. CDR3 length: 15 residues. The CDR3 region is CASSRLAGGKNIQYF. CDR3 coding DNA: TGTGCCAGCAGTCGACTGGCGGGGGGGAAAAACATTCAGTACTTC. Together with reference TRBV28 and TRBJ2-4, the CDR3 gives the full variable domain: DVKVTQSSRYLVKRTGEKVFLECVQDMDHENMFWYRQDPGLGLRLIYFSYDVKMKEKGDIPEGYSVSREKKERFSLILESASTNQTSMYLCASSRLAGGKNIQYFGAGTRLSVL.

The table lists this clone with a few counts. The chain joins TRBV7-2 to TRBJ1-3, with 9 bases identical to TRBD1. From germline, CDR1 is SGHTA and CDR2 FQGNSA. CDR3 length: 15 residues. Unmatched junction bases numbered 9, after V lost 5 bases and J lost 7 bases. This chain's CDR3 is CASSQRPDRGNTIYF. The CDR3, as DNA: TGTGCCAGCAGCCAGAGGCCCGACAGGGGGAACACCATATATTTT.